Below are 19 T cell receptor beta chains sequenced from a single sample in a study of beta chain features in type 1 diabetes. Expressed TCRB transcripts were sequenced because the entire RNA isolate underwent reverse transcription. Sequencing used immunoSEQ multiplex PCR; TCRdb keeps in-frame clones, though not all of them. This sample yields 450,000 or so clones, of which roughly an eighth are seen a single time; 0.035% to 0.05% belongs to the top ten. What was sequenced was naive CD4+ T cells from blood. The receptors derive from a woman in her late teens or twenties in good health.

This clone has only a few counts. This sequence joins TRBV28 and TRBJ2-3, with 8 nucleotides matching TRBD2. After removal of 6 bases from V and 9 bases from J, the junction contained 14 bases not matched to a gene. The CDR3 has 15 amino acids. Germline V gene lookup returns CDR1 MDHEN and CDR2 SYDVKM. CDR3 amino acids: CASSPGGVGLGTQYF. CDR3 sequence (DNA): TGTGCCAGCAGCCCGGGAGGGGTAGGTTTAGGGACGCAGTATTTT.

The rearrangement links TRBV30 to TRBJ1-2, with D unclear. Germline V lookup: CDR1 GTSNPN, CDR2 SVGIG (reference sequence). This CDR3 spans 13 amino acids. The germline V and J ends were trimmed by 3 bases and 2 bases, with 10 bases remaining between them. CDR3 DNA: TGTGCCTGGAGCCTACAGAAAAACTATGGCTACACCTTC. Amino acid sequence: CAWSLQKNYGYTF.

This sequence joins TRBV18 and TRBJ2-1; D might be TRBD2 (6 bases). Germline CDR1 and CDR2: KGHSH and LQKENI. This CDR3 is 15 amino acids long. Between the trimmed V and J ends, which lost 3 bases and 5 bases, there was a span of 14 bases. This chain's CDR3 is CASSPPGSLDNEQFF. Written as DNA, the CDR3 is TGTGCCAGCTCACCTCCCGGGAGTTTGGACAATGAGCAGTTCTTC.

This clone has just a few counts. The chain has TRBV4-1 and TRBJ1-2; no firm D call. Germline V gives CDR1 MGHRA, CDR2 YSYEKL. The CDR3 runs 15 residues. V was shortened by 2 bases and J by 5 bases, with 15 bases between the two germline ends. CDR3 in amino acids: CASSQFYTTGYGYTF. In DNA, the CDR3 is TGCGCCAGCAGCCAATTCTACACAACGGGGTATGGCTACACCTTC.

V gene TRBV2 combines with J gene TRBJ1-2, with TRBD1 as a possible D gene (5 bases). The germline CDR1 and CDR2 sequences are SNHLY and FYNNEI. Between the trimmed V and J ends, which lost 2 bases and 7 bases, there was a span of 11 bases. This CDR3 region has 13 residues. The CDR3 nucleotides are TGTGCCAGCAGTGAATCAGGGCTTGGTGGCTACACCTTC. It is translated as CASSESGLGGYTF.

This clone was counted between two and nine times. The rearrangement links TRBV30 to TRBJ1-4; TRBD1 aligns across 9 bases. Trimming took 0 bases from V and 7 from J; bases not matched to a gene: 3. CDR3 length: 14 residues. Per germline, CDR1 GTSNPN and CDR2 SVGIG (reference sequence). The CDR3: CAWSVTGGGEKLFF. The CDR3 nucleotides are TGTGCCTGGAGTGTAACAGGGGGCGGTGAAAAACTGTTTTTT.

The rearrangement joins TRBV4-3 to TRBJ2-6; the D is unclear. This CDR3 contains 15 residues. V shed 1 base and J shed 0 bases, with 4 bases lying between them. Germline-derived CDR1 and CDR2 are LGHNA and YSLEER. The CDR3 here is CASSQGYSGANVLTF. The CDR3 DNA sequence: TGCGCCAGCAGCCAAGGCTACTCTGGGGCCAACGTCCTGACTTTC.

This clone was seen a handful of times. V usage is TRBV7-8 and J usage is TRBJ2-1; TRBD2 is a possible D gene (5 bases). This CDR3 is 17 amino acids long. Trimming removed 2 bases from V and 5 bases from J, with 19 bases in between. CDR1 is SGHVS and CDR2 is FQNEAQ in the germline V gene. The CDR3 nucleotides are TGTGCCAGCAGCTTAAGGGCTATTGCGGGTAGAGACAATGAGCAGTTCTTC. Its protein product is CASSLRAIAGRDNEQFF.

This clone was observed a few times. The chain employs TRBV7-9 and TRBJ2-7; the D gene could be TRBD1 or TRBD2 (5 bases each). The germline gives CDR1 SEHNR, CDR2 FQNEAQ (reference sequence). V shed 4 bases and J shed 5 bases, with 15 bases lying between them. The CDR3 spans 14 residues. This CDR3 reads CASSSPAGTHEQYV. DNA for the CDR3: TGTGCCAGCAGCTCGCCGGCTGGGACCCACGAGCAGTACGTC.

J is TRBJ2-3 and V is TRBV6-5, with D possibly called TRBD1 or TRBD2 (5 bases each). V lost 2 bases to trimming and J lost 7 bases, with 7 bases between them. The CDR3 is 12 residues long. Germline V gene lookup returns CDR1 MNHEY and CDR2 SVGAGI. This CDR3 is CASSYGGNTQYF. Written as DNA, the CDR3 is TGTGCCAGCAGTTACGGGGGTAATACGCAGTATTTT.

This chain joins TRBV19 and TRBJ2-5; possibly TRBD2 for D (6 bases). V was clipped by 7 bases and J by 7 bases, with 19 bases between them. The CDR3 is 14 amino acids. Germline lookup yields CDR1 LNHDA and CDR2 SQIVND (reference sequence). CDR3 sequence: CASTFGTGPRTQYF. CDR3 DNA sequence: TGTGCCAGTACCTTCGGGACTGGCCCAAGGACCCAGTACTTC.

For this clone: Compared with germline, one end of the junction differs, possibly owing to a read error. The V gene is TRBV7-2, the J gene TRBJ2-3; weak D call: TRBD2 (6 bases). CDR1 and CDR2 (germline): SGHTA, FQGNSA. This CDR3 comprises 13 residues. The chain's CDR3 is CASSLGEGGREHF. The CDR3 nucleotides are TGTGCCAGCAGCTTAGGCGAGGGAGGACGCGAGCATTTT.

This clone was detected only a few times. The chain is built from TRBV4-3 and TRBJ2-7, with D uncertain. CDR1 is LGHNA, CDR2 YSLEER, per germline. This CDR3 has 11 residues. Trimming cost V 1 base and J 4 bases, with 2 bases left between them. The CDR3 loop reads CASSQVYEQYV. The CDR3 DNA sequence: TGCGCCAGCAGCCAAGTTTACGAGCAGTACGTC.

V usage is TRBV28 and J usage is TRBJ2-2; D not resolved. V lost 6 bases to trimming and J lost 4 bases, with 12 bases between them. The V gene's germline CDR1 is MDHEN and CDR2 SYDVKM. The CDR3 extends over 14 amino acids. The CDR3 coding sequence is TGTGCCAGCAGACTCCTCGGCGGCACCGGGGAGCTGTTTTTT. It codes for CASRLLGGTGELFF.

CDR3 sequence: CASSQEGPVGETQYF. The DNA for the CDR3 is TGTGCCAGCAGCCAAGAAGGGCCCGTGGGAGAGACCCAGTACTTC. The chain combines TRBV4-2 with TRBJ2-5; D is undetermined. Trimming shortened V by 0 bases and J by 4 bases, and 12 bases separated the two germline ends. Germline values: CDR1 LGHNA, CDR2 YNFKEQ. The CDR3 is made up of 15 amino acids.

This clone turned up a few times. The CDR3 region has the DNA TGTGCCAGCAGCAACCCCCTGAGCGGGAGAGTTAACAATGAGCAGTTCTTC. Amino acids: CASSNPLSGRVNNEQFF. V and J are TRBV7-6 and TRBJ2-1, with 8 positions matching TRBD2. J gave up 5 bases and V 5 bases, and 14 bases lay outside the gene matches. The CDR3 extends over 17 amino acids. In germline, CDR1 is SGHVS, CDR2 FNYEAQ.

The CDR3 is CASSPQMNTEAFF. The CDR3 DNA reads TGTGCCAGCAGCCCTCAGATGAACACTGAAGCTTTCTTT. This chain uses TRBV7-2 with TRBJ1-1, with D unresolved. The V end was cut by 5 bases, the J end by 0 bases, with 7 bases between. The CDR3 is 13 residues long. The germline CDR1 and CDR2 sequences are SGHTA and FQGNSA.

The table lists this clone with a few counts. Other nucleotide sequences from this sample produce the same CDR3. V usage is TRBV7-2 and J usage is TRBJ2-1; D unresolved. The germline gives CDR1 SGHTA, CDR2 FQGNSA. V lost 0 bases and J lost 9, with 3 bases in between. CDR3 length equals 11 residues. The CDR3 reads CASSLAVEQFF. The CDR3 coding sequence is TGTGCCAGCAGCTTAGCTGTTGAGCAGTTCTTC.

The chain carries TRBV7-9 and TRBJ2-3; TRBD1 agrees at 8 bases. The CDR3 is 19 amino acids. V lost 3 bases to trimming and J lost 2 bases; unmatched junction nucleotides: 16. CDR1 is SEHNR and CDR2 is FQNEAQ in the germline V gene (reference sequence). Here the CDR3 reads CASSLSSLRTGRITDTQYF. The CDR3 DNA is TGTGCCAGCAGCTTGAGTAGTCTGAGGACAGGGCGGATCACAGATACGCAGTATTTT.